Listed below are T cell receptor beta chains from one sample, sequenced in a study of blood T cell repertoires in COVID-19. Repertoires were generated with immunoSEQ multiplex PCR, while TCRdb's copy carries only in-frame clones and drops some. The profile shows 80,000 to 100,000 clones, over 75% of them singletons. Sequenced input: peripheral blood. The receptors here all came from a man in his 60s with acute or convalescent COVID-19. Each CDR3 is given with its conserved first and last residue. The D gene is left open where the match is weak. The size entry is marked missing in some rows and otherwise reads once, few, many or a size class.

D | J | length | V | size | DNA | CDR3
- | TRBJ1-2 | 15 | TRBV18 | - | TGTGCCAGCTCACCATGGGAGGAGGGCCTTTATGGCTACACCTTC | CASSPWEEGLYGYTF
- | TRBJ1-5 | 13 | TRBV18 | - | TGTGCCAGCTCACCACCCGGGATTCAGCCCCAGCATTTT | CASSPPGIQPQHF
- | TRBJ2-3 | 16 | TRBV15 | - | TGTGCCACCAGCAGAGGCCGGACAGCCAGCACAGATACGCAGTATTTT | CATSRGRTASTDTQYF
TRBD1 | TRBJ2-7 | 15 | TRBV5-1 | - | TGCGCCAGCAGCCCGACGACAGGGGGTCACTACGAGCAGTACTTC | CASSPTTGGHYEQYF
- | TRBJ2-3 | 12 | TRBV18 | - | TGTGCGCTCGGGGTAAGCACAGATACGCAGTATTTT | CALGVSTDTQYF
- | TRBJ2-6 | 14 | TRBV5-4 | - | TGTGCCAGCAGCCGACAGTCTGGGGCCAACGTCCTGACTTTC | CASSRQSGANVLTF
TRBD2 | TRBJ2-4 | 15 | TRBV28 | - | TGTGCCAGCAGTCTAGCGGGAGAAGGGAAAAACATTCAGTACTTC | CASSLAGEGKNIQYF
TRBD1 | TRBJ1-4 | 17 | TRBV28 | - | TGTGCCAGCAGTTTATTACAGGGGAGAGGAACTAATGAAAAACTGTTTTTT | CASSLLQGRGTNEKLFF
TRBD2 | TRBJ2-1 | 14 | TRBV5-1 | - | TGCGCCAGCACACTAGCGGTTACCTACAATGAGCAGTTCTTC | CASTLAVTYNEQFF
TRBD1 | TRBJ1-1 | 16 | TRBV4-1 | - | TGCGCCAGCAGCCAAGTAACGACAGGGATGAACACTGAAGCTTTCTTT | CASSQVTTGMNTEAFF
TRBD1 | TRBJ1-6 | 15 | TRBV6-6 | once | TGTGCCAGCAGTTCTTACGACAGGGTGGATTCACCCCTCCACTTT | CASSSYDRVDSPLHF
TRBD2 | TRBJ2-5 | 15 | TRBV7-2 | - | TGTGCCAGCAGCAGGACTAGCGGGGGGCAAGAGACCCAGTACTTC | CASSRTSGGQETQYF
- | TRBJ2-1 | 17 | TRBV11-2 | - | TGTGCCACCGAGCAGCGCCAAGGAAGGCGATTGGACAATGAGCAGTTCTTC | CATEQRQGRRLDNEQFF
- | TRBJ2-7 | 14 | TRBV28 | - | TGTGCCAGCAGTTCCCCGACAAGACCCTACGAGCAGTACTTC | CASSSPTRPYEQYF
TRBD2 | TRBJ2-1 | 16 | TRBV14 | - | TGTGCCAGCAGCCAAGCTTATGGGCGGGAGAGCGTTGAGCAGTTCTTC | CASSQAYGRESVEQFF
- | TRBJ2-1 | 15 | TRBV7-2 | few | TGTGCCAGCAGCTTATACGGGACTCCCTACAATGAGCAGTTCTTC | CASSLYGTPYNEQFF
TRBD1 | TRBJ2-7 | 11 | TRBV19 | few | TGTGCCAGTAGGACAGGGGACGAGCAGTACTTC | CASRTGDEQYF
TRBD1 | TRBJ1-2 | 13 | TRBV12-3/TRBV12-4 | - | TGTGCCAGCAGAGAACAGGGGGTGGATGGCTACACCTTC | CASREQGVDGYTF
TRBD1 | TRBJ2-7 | 18 | TRBV7-9 | - | TGTGCCAGCAGCTTAAAATATCCGAGGGACAGGGCTTTGTACGAGCAGTACTTC | CASSLKYPRDRALYEQYF
TRBD1 | TRBJ1-4 | 15 | TRBV9 | - | TGTGCCAGCAGCGTAGGGGACAGGGGGTTTGAAAAACTGTTTTTT | CASSVGDRGFEKLFF
TRBD2 | TRBJ2-3 | 15 | TRBV6-6 | - | TGTGCCAGCAACACCGGGACTAGTGGGCTTGGTACGCAGTATTTT | CASNTGTSGLGTQYF
- | TRBJ2-2 | 15 | TRBV6-5 | - | TGTGCCAGCAGAGTGTCACAGGGAAACACCGGGGAGCTGTTTTTT | CASRVSQGNTGELFF
TRBD1 | TRBJ1-1 | 12 | TRBV29-1 | few | TGCAGCGGTGGACAGGGGAGCACTGAAGCTTTCTTT | CSGGQGSTEAFF
TRBD1 | TRBJ2-7 | 12 | TRBV6-5 | few | TGTGCCAGTAGGACAGGGCCCTACGAGCAGTACTTC | CASRTGPYEQYF
TRBD2 | TRBJ2-3 | 21 | TRBV13 | - | TGTGCCAGCAGCCCCGGGACTAGCGGCCGCGGGGCGGCCGAAATTACAGATACGCAGTATTTT | CASSPGTSGRGAAEITDTQYF
- | TRBJ2-5 | 15 | TRBV18 | - | TGTGCCAGCTCATCGACATGGGCGGGCCAAGAGACCCAGTACTTC | CASSSTWAGQETQYF
TRBD1 | TRBJ1-4 | 16 | TRBV6-2/TRBV6-3 | - | TGTGCCAGCAGTTGGGGGACAGCGGCAACTAATGAAAAACTGTTTTTT | CASSWGTAATNEKLFF
- | TRBJ1-6 | 13 | TRBV12-3/TRBV12-4 | few | TGTGCCAGCAGTTTTGTGGGAGATTCACCCCTCCACTTT | CASSFVGDSPLHF
- | TRBJ1-5 | 13 | TRBV30 | - | TGTGCCTGGAGCACAGTAAGCAATCAGCCCCAGCATTTT | CAWSTVSNQPQHF
- | TRBJ2-2 | 15 | TRBV30 | few | TGTGCCTGGAAACGGGAAGGGCTTAACACCGGGGAGCTGTTTTTT | CAWKREGLNTGELFF
- | TRBJ1-4 | 13 | TRBV20-1 | few | TGCAGTGCTAGTCCAGGGAGGTCTGAAAAACTGTTTTTT | CSASPGRSEKLFF
- | TRBJ1-2 | 18 | TRBV7-9 | - | TGTGCCAGCAGCTTTCAGGGAGGGAGAGACAGGTTCGCCTATGGCTACACCTTC | CASSFQGGRDRFAYGYTF
- | TRBJ2-1 | 17 | TRBV5-1 | - | TGCGCCAGCAGCAGGGAGTATTACAGGACAGTGCACAATGAGCAGTTCTTC | CASSREYYRTVHNEQFF
- | TRBJ2-6 | 16 | TRBV3-1/TRBV3-2 | few | TGTGCCAGCAGCCGGGTGGGGCGCTCTGGGGCCAACGTCCTGACTTTC | CASSRVGRSGANVLTF
TRBD2 | TRBJ2-7 | 17 | TRBV11-2 | - | TGTGCCAGCAGACCCCTGACCACTAGCGGGAGGGCGTACGAGCAGTACTTC | CASRPLTTSGRAYEQYF
- | TRBJ1-4 | 15 | TRBV19 | few | TGTGCCAGTTCTACCGGAACTAGGTCTAATGAAAAACTGTTTTTT | CASSTGTRSNEKLFF
- | TRBJ1-1 | 12 | TRBV29-1 | once | TGCAGCGCTCAGAGGTGGGACACTGAAGCTTTCTTT | CSAQRWDTEAFF
TRBD1 | TRBJ2-4 | 13 | TRBV10-3 | - | TGTGCCATCAGTGGGACAGGGGAAAACATTCAGTACTTC | CAISGTGENIQYF
TRBD1 | TRBJ1-1 | 13 | TRBV24-1 | few | TGTGCCACCAGGGACAGGGGAGACACTGAAGCTTTCTTT | CATRDRGDTEAFF
- | TRBJ1-1 | 14 | TRBV29-1 | - | TGCAGCGTTGAAGAGGCAGGGTTAGGGACTGAAGCTTTCTTT | CSVEEAGLGTEAFF
- | TRBJ1-5 | 15 | TRBV19 | - | TGTGCCAGTAGTATATCACAGGGTAGCAATCAGTCCCAGCATTTT | CASSISQGSNQSQHF
- | TRBJ2-7 | 13 | TRBV21-1 | - | TGTGCCAGCAGTAGGACTAGGATCTACGAGCAGTACTTC | CASSRTRIYEQYF